These 29 T cell receptor beta chains were all obtained from the same sample, sequenced in a study of identical twins. A single record per CDR3 protein comes from TCRdb applying MiXCR to the 5' RACE reads. The sample lists approximately 260,000 distinct CDR3 sequences, about an eighth occurring once. Sequenced input: memory (CD45RO+) T cells sorted from blood. Source of these receptors: a woman younger than 35 in good health.

In DNA form, the CDR3 reads TGCAGTGCTAGAGTGGGGGTCGGGACTGAAGCTTTCTTT. It encodes CSARVGVGTEAFF. The chain combines TRBV20-1 with TRBJ1-1; maybe TRBD1 (5 bases). V was clipped by 1 base and J by 5 bases, with 11 bases between them. This CDR3 is built from 13 residues. In germline, CDR1 is DFQATT, CDR2 SNEGSKA (reference sequence).

V usage is TRBV20-1 and J usage is TRBJ2-7; no definite D call. Trimming removed 3 bases from V and 2 bases from J, with 17 bases in between. The CDR3 extends over 15 amino acids. CDR1 and CDR2 from the germline V gene are DFQATT and SNEGSKA (reference sequence). The CDR3: CSARSPAGQPYEQYF. In DNA, the CDR3 is TGCAGTGCTAGGTCACCGGCTGGGCAGCCCTACGAGCAGTACTTC.

The gene calls are TRBV10-3 and TRBJ2-2; D tentatively fits TRBD1 or TRBD2 (5 bases each). This CDR3 has 15 residues. V was clipped by 6 bases and J by 3 bases, with 14 bases between them. Germline V CDR1 and CDR2: ENHRY, SYGVKD. CDR3 loop: CAIRAGSPDTGELFF. The CDR3 region has the DNA TGTGCCATCAGGGCAGGGAGCCCAGACACCGGGGAGCTGTTTTTT.

This clonotype was observed at least ten times. The chain has TRBV5-1 and TRBJ2-3; maybe TRBD2 (5 bases). With 4 bases removed from V and 0 bases from J, the gap between germline ends came to 15 bases. The CDR3 extends over 16 amino acids. Germline V lookup: CDR1 SGHRS, CDR2 YFSETQ. This CDR3 reads CASSIGLSSSTDTQYF. In nucleotides, the CDR3 is TGCGCCAGCAGCATCGGACTTTCCTCAAGCACAGATACGCAGTATTTT.

In its sample, this clonotype was seen many times. The CDR3 DNA reads as TGTGCCAGCAGAGACCATAGCGGGAGCGACACAGATACGCAGTATTTT. This translates into CASRDHSGSDTDTQYF. J is TRBJ2-3 and V is TRBV2, with 9 positions matching TRBD2. CDR1 SNHLY and CDR2 FYNNEI come from the germline V gene. J was trimmed by 2 bases and V by 6 bases; bases with no gene match: 9. This CDR3 region has 16 residues.

This clonotype showed up just a few times. The J gene is TRBJ2-3, the V gene TRBV3-1, with 10 bases matching TRBD1. Germline lookup yields CDR1 LGHDT and CDR2 YNNKEL (reference sequence). The CDR3 length is 16 residues. The J segment lost 4 bases and the V segment lost 1 base, leaving 5 bases of the junction unmatched. In DNA form, the CDR3 reads TGTGCCAGCAGCCAAGTGGGACAGGGGTTCCCAGATACGCAGTATTTT. Protein product: CASSQVGQGFPDTQYF.

This clonotype was detected only once. This chain uses TRBV11-2 with TRBJ2-3; no clear D gene. Germline-derived CDR1 and CDR2 are SGHAT and FQNNGV. The V and J ends lost 5 bases and 5 bases respectively, with 20 bases between them. This CDR3 has 16 amino acids. The CDR3 sequence is CASSPRNPFFVDTQYF. In nucleotides, the CDR3 is TGTGCCAGCAGCCCCAGAAATCCTTTTTTCGTAGATACGCAGTATTTT.

This chain uses TRBV5-1 with TRBJ2-3; possibly TRBD2 for D (6 bases). Germline CDR1 is SGHRS and CDR2 is YFSETQ. The CDR3 length is 16 residues. Deletions cut 1 base from V and 6 bases from J, with 18 bases between. The CDR3 reads CASSLLPGVYPDTQYF. The CDR3 region has the DNA TGCGCCAGCAGCTTGCTTCCGGGAGTCTACCCGGATACGCAGTATTTT.

In DNA form, the CDR3 reads TGTGCCAGCAGTTACGGGCAGGCCTTCAATCAGCCCCAGCATTTT. Protein: CASSYGQAFNQPQHF. The chain employs TRBV6-2 or TRBV6-3 and TRBJ1-5; D is uncertain. Germline V gene sequence: CDR1 MNHEY, CDR2 SVGEGT. V lost 2 bases and J 3 bases, leaving 11 bases between the germline ends. The CDR3 is 15 amino acids.

This clonotype was detected ten times or more. J is TRBJ2-1 and V is TRBV7-9; a possible D gene is TRBD2 (6 bases). CDR1 SEHNR and CDR2 FQNEAQ come from the germline V gene (reference sequence). The CDR3 is 16 amino acids. V lost 5 bases and J lost 0, with 14 bases in between. CDR3 nucleotides: TGTGCCAGCAGCGGACGGGACGGGGGCTCCTACAATGAGCAGTTCTTC. Its translation is CASSGRDGGSYNEQFF.

A few counts support this clonotype. CDR3 nucleotides: TGCAGTGCAAGACTAGCGGGAGAACTTTGGAACACCGGGGAGCTGTTTTTT. Translation gives CSARLAGELWNTGELFF. V is TRBV20-1 and J is TRBJ2-2, with TRBD2 matching 12 bases. CDR3 length equals 17 residues. Germline V gene sequence: CDR1 DFQATT, CDR2 SNEGSKA (reference sequence). J was trimmed by 1 base and V by 6 bases; bases with no gene match: 9.

This chain uses TRBV12-3 or TRBV12-4 with TRBJ1-2, with 9 bases matching TRBD1. Trimming at V came to 5 bases and at J to 6 bases, leaving 10 bases not matched to a gene. This CDR3 is 15 amino acids long. In DNA form, the CDR3 reads TGTGCCAGCAGTCCCCGGGACAGGGAATGGAATGGCTACACCTTC. It encodes CASSPRDREWNGYTF.

This chain uses TRBV12-3 or TRBV12-4 with TRBJ1-1, with D possibly being TRBD1 (6 bases). Trimming cost V 8 bases and J 4 bases, with 20 bases left between them. The CDR3 loop spans 15 amino acids. DNA of the CDR3: TGTGCCAGCGCTCTCTTCCTCGGGGGCGGCACTGAAGCTTTCTTT. Translation: CASALFLGGGTEAFF.

This clonotype was seen repeatedly, ten times or more. The chain has TRBV7-3 and TRBJ1-6, with unresolved D. Per the germline V gene, CDR1 is SGHTA and CDR2 is FQGTGA. V lost 3 bases to trimming and J lost 5 bases, with 8 bases between them. This CDR3 comprises 14 residues. This CDR3 is CASSLGGNNSPLHF. The CDR3 DNA is TGTGCCAGCAGCTTGGGCGGGAATAATTCACCCCTCCACTTT. The full variable domain, in which reference TRBV7-3 and TRBJ1-6 provide the parts outside the CDR3, is GAGVSQTPSNKVTEKGKYVELRCDPISGHTALYWYRQSLGQGPEFLIYFQGTGAADDSGLPNDRFFAVRPEGSVSTLKIQRTERGDSAVYLCASSLGGNNSPLHFGNGTRLTVT.

V and J are TRBV9 and TRBJ2-1; D might be TRBD1 (5 bases). Germline V gives CDR1 SGDLS, CDR2 YYNGEE. Between the trimmed V and J ends, which lost 0 bases and 5 bases, there was a span of 9 bases. This CDR3 spans 14 amino acids. The CDR3 nucleotides read TGTGCCAGCAGCGTAGGGCAGGACAACAATGAGCAGTTCTTC. Translation: CASSVGQDNNEQFF.

Only a few counts were recorded for this clonotype. The rearrangement joins TRBV20-1 to TRBJ2-1; 10 nucleotides line up with TRBD2. The germline V gene has CDR1 DFQATT and CDR2 SNEGSKA (reference sequence). CDR3 length equals 15 residues. With 5 bases clipped from V and 6 bases from J, the junction kept 10 bases outside the gene matches. Here the CDR3 reads CSAHFRTSGGNEQFF. CDR3 sequence (DNA): TGCAGTGCTCACTTCAGGACTAGCGGAGGCAATGAGCAGTTCTTC.

The CDR3 here is CASSFSDRDTEAFF. CDR3 DNA sequence: TGCGCCAGCAGCTTCTCAGACAGGGATACTGAAGCTTTCTTT. J is TRBJ1-1 and V is TRBV5-1, with TRBD1 matching over 7 bases. The CDR3 runs to 14 residues. V dropped 2 bases and J dropped 5; count of bases not matched to a gene: 6. Germline-derived CDR1 and CDR2 are SGHRS and YFSETQ. Variable domain in full (rest from reference TRBV5-1 and TRBJ1-1): KAGVTQTPRYLIKTRGQQVTLSCSPISGHRSVSWYQQTPGQGLQFLFEYFSETQRNKGNFPGRFSGRQFSNSRSEMNVSTLELGDSALYLCASSFSDRDTEAFFGQGTRLTVV.

CDR3 amino acids: CASSSRQGDGYTF. DNA of the CDR3: TGTGCCAGCAGCTCCCGACAGGGAGATGGCTACACCTTC. The chain links TRBV5-6 to TRBJ1-2; TRBD1 aligns across 7 bases. J was trimmed by 6 bases and V by 3 bases; bases with no gene match: 5. The CDR3 spans 13 residues. Per germline, CDR1 SGHDT and CDR2 YYEEEE.

This clonotype has a handful of counts. The chain joins TRBV5-1 to TRBJ1-4; D unclear. Trimming took 0 bases from V and 8 from J, leaving 8 bases between them. Germline assignment: CDR1 SGHRS and CDR2 YFSETQ. CDR3 length: 13 residues. The CDR3, as DNA: TGCGCCAGCAGCTTGGCTTCGTCGGAAAAACTGTTTTTT. This sequence encodes CASSLASSEKLFF.

This clonotype was counted at least ten times. J is TRBJ1-2 and V is TRBV27; D possibly corresponds to TRBD1 (5 bases). The CDR3 contains 13 residues. CDR1 MNHEY and CDR2 SMNVEV come from the germline V gene (reference sequence). V lost 5 bases and J lost 2, with 9 bases in between. Written as DNA, the CDR3 is TGTGCCAGCAGTCCCGACAGAAACTATGGCTACACCTTC. It translates to CASSPDRNYGYTF.

Only a few counts were recorded for this clonotype. This chain uses TRBV5-6 with TRBJ1-5; D gene unclear. CDR1 is SGHDT, CDR2 YYEEEE, per germline. V was cut by 0 bases and J by 5 bases, with 9 bases left in between. The CDR3 length is 14 residues. The CDR3 coding sequence is TGTGCCAGCAGCTTGGAAGGTCGGGATCAGCCCCAGCATTTT. It yields the protein CASSLEGRDQPQHF.

This clonotype was found once. The chain uses TRBV30 and TRBJ2-2, with TRBD2 identical over 13 bases. J lost 4 bases, V lost 5 bases, and 1 base had no gene match. This CDR3 is built from 14 residues. Germline V lookup: CDR1 GTSNPN, CDR2 SVGIG (reference sequence). The chain's CDR3 is CAWGLAGATGELFF. CDR3 bases: TGTGCCTGGGGACTAGCGGGGGCCACCGGGGAGCTGTTTTTT.

V usage is TRBV6-2 or TRBV6-3 and J usage is TRBJ1-5, with D unclear. In germline, CDR1 is MNHEY, CDR2 SVGEGT. The CDR3 is made up of 12 amino acids. Deletions cut 4 bases from V and 10 bases from J, with 11 bases between. DNA for the CDR3: TGTGCCAGCAGTTGGGGATACGGCCCCCAGCATTTT. Its protein is CASSWGYGPQHF.

The chain employs TRBV6-1 and TRBJ2-6, with TRBD2 as a possible D gene (6 bases). Germline V gives CDR1 MNHNS, CDR2 SASEGT. V shed 8 bases and J shed 1 base, with 9 bases lying between them. The CDR3 totals 14 residues. In DNA, the CDR3 is TGTGCCAGCTGGAGGGATTCTGGGGCCAACGTCCTGACTTTC. It codes for CASWRDSGANVLTF.

V usage is TRBV20-1 and J usage is TRBJ1-4, with 8 positions matching TRBD1. CDR3 length: 13 residues. Germline lookup yields CDR1 DFQATT and CDR2 SNEGSKA (reference sequence). The V segment lost 5 bases and the J segment 6 bases; nucleotides outside the gene matches: 5. CDR3 amino acids: CSAYRGSDEKLFF. In DNA form, the CDR3 reads TGCAGTGCTTACAGGGGGAGTGATGAAAAACTGTTTTTT.

The rearrangement links TRBV5-1 to TRBJ2-2, with D possibly TRBD2 on 6 matching bases. Trimming took off 3 bases at V and 7 bases at J, with 19 bases between the two ends. Germline V gene data show CDR1 as SGHRS and CDR2 as YFSETQ. The CDR3 is made up of 16 amino acids. CDR3 amino acids: CASSSSPGRGDGELFF. As DNA, the CDR3 is TGCGCCAGCAGCTCCTCCCCCGGGAGAGGCGACGGGGAGCTGTTTTTT. Drawing the rest from reference TRBV5-1 and TRBJ2-2, the complete variable domain is KAGVTQTPRYLIKTRGQQVTLSCSPISGHRSVSWYQQTPGQGLQFLFEYFSETQRNKGNFPGRFSGRQFSNSRSEMNVSTLELGDSALYLCASSSSPGRGDGELFFGEGSRLTVL.

This chain links TRBV9 with TRBJ1-6; D remains unclear. V gave up 0 bases and J gave up 8 bases, with 12 bases separating them. Per germline, CDR1 SGDLS and CDR2 YYNGEE. This CDR3 region has 15 residues. As DNA, the CDR3 is TGTGCCAGCAGCGTAGAGGGTCTTGGTCATTCACCCCTCCACTTT. Translated, it gives CASSVEGLGHSPLHF.

The rearrangement joins TRBV6-5 to TRBJ1-4; D uncertain. Germline V gene lookup returns CDR1 MNHEY and CDR2 SVGAGI. The germline V and J ends were trimmed by 6 bases and 5 bases, with 7 bases remaining between them. The CDR3 covers 12 residues. CDR3 protein: CASRESNEKLFF. The CDR3 DNA follows: TGTGCCAGCAGAGAATCGAATGAAAAACTGTTTTTT.

The chain couples TRBV14 to TRBJ1-4; D gene uncertain. Per the germline V gene, CDR1 is SGHDN and CDR2 is FVKESK. The ends were cut back, 2 bases at V and 7 bases at J, with 8 bases in the middle. The CDR3 has 13 residues. CDR3 DNA sequence: TGTGCCAGCAGCCAACCAGTGGGTGAAAAACTGTTTTTT. Translated, it gives CASSQPVGEKLFF. Full variable domain (missing parts from reference TRBV14 and TRBJ1-4): EAGVTQFPSHSVIEKGQTVTLRCDPISGHDNLYWYRRVMGKEIKFLLHFVKESKQDESGMPNNRFLAERTGGTYSTLKVQPAELEDSGVYFCASSQPVGEKLFFGSGTQLSVL.